This T cell receptor beta chain was sequenced during a study of cytomegalovirus exposure and HLA in healthy donors. Some clones are missing from TCRdb's copy, which holds only in-frame ones; the method was immunoSEQ multiplex PCR. The table lists some 150,000 clones, roughly 89% of them singletons. CDR1 and CDR2 (germline): MNHEY, SVGAGI. The CDR3 consists of 15 residues. Germline trimming cut 5 bases from V and 0 bases from J; bases unmatched to any gene: 7. Source material: PBMCs. This sequence joins TRBV6-5 and TRBJ2-7; 7 bases align to TRBD1. This clonotype originated in a man younger than 30 in good health and CMV-seropositive. CDR3 sequence: CASSQTTGSSYEQYF. CDR3 DNA: TGTGCCAGCAGTCAGACGACAGGGAGCTCCTACGAGCAGTACTTC.